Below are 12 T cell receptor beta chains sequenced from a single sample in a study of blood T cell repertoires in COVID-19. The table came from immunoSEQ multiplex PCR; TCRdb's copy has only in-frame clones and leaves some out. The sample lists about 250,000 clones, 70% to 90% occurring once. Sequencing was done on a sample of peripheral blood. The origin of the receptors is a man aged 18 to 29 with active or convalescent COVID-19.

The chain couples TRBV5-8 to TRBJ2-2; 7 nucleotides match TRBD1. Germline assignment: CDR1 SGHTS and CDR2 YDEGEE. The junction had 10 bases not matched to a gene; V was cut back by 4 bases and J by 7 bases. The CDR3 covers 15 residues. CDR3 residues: CASSTRQGRDGELFF. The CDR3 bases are TGTGCCAGCAGCACCCGACAGGGAAGGGACGGGGAGCTGTTTTTT.

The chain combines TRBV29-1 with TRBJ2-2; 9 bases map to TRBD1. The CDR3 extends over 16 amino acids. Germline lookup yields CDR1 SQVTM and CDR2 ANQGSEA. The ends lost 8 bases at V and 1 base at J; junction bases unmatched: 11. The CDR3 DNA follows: TGCAGCTCTCTGCTTCCGGGACAGGGGAACACCGGGGAGCTGTTTTTT. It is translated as CSSLLPGQGNTGELFF.

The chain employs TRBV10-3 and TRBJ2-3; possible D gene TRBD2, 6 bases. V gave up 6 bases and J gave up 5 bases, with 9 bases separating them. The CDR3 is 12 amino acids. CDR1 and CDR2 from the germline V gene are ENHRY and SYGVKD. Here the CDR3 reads CAISGTLDTQYF. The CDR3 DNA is TGTGCCATCAGCGGGACTTTAGATACGCAGTATTTT.

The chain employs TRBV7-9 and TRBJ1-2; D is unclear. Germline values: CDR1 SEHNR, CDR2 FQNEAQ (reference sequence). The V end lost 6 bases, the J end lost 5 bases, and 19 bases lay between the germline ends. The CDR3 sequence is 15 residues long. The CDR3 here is CASREEGVTLYGYTF. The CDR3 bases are TGTGCCAGCAGGGAGGAGGGAGTTACCTTGTATGGCTACACCTTC.

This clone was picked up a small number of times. The CDR3 DNA reads TGTGCCTGGAGTGCGAACCGACAGTCGCGCCTCTACGAGCAGTACTTC. This translates into CAWSANRQSRLYEQYF. The rearrangement links TRBV30 to TRBJ2-7; perhaps TRBD1 as D (5 bases). Between the trimmed V and J ends, which lost 1 base and 3 bases, there was a span of 19 bases. This CDR3 is built from 16 residues. Germline V gene sequence: CDR1 GTSNPN, CDR2 SVGIG (reference sequence).

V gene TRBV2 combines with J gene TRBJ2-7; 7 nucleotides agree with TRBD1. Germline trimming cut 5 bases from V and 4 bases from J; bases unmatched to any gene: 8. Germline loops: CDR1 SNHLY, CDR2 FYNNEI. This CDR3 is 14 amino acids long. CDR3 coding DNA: TGTGCCAGCAGTCAACAGGGGTCTGGATACGAGCAGTACTTC. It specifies CASSQQGSGYEQYF.

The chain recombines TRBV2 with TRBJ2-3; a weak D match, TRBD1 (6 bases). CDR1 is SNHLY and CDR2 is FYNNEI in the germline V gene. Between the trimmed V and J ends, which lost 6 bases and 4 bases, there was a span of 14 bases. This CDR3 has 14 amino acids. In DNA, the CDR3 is TGTGCCAGCAGACAGGGAACTTATGCAGATACGCAGTATTTT. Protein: CASRQGTYADTQYF.

CDR3 coding DNA: TGTGCCAGCAGCCCCTATAGCGGGAACTACGAGCAGTACTTC. This encodes CASSPYSGNYEQYF. The chain uses TRBV6-2 or TRBV6-3 and TRBJ2-7; 8 nucleotides agree with TRBD2. V lost 6 bases to trimming and J lost 3 bases; unmatched junction nucleotides: 7. The CDR3 has 14 amino acids. Germline V gene sequence: CDR1 MNHEY, CDR2 SVGEGT.

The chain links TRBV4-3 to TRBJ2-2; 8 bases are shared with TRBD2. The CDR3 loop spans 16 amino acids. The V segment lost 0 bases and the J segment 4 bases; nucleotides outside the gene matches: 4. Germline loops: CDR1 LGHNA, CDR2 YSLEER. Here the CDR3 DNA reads TGCGCCAGCAGCCAAGAGGCCAGCGGGGGCACCGGGGAGCTGTTTTTT. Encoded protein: CASSQEASGGTGELFF.

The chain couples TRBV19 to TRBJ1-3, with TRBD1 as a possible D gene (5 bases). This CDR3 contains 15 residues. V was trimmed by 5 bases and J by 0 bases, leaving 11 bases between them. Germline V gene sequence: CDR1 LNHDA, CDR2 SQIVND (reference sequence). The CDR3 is CASSDRGDSGNTIYF. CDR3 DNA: TGTGCCAGTAGTGATAGGGGCGACTCTGGAAACACCATATATTTT.

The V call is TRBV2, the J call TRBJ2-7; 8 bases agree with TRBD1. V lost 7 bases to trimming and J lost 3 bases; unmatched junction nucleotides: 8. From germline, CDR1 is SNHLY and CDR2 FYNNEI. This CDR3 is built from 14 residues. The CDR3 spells CASINDRGGYEQYF. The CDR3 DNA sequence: TGTGCCAGCATTAACGACAGGGGAGGCTACGAGCAGTACTTC.

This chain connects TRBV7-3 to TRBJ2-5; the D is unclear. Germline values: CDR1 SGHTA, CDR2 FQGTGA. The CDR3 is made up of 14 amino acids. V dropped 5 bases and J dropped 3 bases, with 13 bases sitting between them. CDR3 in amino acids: CASSLSGQEETQYF. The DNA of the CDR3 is TGTGCCAGCAGCCTCTCCGGTCAGGAAGAGACCCAGTACTTC.